This T cell receptor (beta chain) was recovered during a study of blood T cell repertoires in COVID-19. Across the whole study: The study drew acute and convalescent COVID-19 samples from the United States, Italy and Spain. T cells, B-cell-depleted T cells, or PBMCs provided the cDNA or gDNA that served as material.

Original methodology: Reference gene primer amplification gave estimated nucleated cell counts. The table came from immunoSEQ multiplex PCR; TCRdb's copy has only in-frame clones and leaves some out. V and J calls and clone size are copied from that table; D and trimming were computed from the DNA. The sample has around 200,000 clones, about four fifths seen once. This CDR3 is 13 amino acids long. With V trimmed by 3 bases and J by 7 bases, 6 bases remained unmatched. Per the germline V gene, CDR1 is SGHDT and CDR2 is YYEEEE. This TCR came from a woman between 40 and 55 years old with active or convalescent COVID-19. The J gene is TRBJ2-5, the V gene TRBV5-6; TRBD1 aligns across 7 bases. What was sequenced was peripheral blood. DNA for the CDR3: TGTGCCAGCAGCTCGGGGACAGTGGCGACCCAGTACTTC. As protein: CASSSGTVATQYF. The full variable domain, completed using reference TRBV5-6 and TRBJ2-5, is DAGVTQSPTHLIKTRGQQVTLRCSPKSGHDTVSWYQQALGQGPQFIFQYYEEEERQRGNFPDRFSGHQFPNYSSELNVNALLLGDSALYLCASSSGTVATQYFGPGTRLLVL.